A single T cell receptor beta chain is shown here with its context. The sample is drawn from a study of CD8 T cells in Susac syndrome. V lost 2 bases and J lost 7; bases outside the gene matches: 7. Germline loops: CDR1 SGHTA, CDR2 FQGNSA. CDR3 length: 15 amino acids. cDNA came from about 0.5 to 1 ug RNA primed by random hexamers. TCRdb reprocessed the immunoSEQ multiplex PCR reads with MiXCR, giving one entry per CDR3 protein. The data contain 100,000 to 150,000 distinct CDR3 sequences, around 94% of them singletons. Blood CD8+ and CD4+ T cells underwent high-throughput TCR beta sequencing. Negative isolation yielded CD8+ and CD4+ T cells; FACS enriched TEMRA cells.

This clonotype originated in a human donor in good health. Sequenced: CD4+ T cells from PBMCs. The chain links TRBV7-2 to TRBJ2-2; 7 nucleotides agree with TRBD2. Here the CDR3 reads CASSLNLAVYGELFF. The CDR3, as DNA: TGTGCCAGCAGCTTAAACCTAGCGGTCTACGGGGAGCTGTTTTTT.